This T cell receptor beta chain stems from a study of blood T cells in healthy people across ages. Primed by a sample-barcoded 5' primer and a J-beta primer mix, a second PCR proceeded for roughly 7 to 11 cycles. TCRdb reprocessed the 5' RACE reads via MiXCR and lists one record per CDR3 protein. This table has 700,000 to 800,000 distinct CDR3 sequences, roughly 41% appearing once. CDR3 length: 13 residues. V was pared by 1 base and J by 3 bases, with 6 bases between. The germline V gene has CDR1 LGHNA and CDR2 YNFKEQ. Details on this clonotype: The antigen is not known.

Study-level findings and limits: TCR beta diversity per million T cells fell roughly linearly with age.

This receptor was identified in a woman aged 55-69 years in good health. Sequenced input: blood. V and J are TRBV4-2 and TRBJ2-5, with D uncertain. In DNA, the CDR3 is TGTGCCAGCAGCCAAGTTTCAGAAGAGACCCAGTACTTC. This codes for CASSQVSEETQYF.